This TCR beta chain was found in a study of T cell clones after liver transplantation. Study details: TCRbeta sequencing after a pre-transplant mixed lymphocyte reaction identified graft-donor-reactive clones, later tracked in post-transplant blood. Regarding the study as a whole: Compared with third party-reactive sequences, donor-reactive ones declined more, independent of withdrawal success. Post-transplant, graft-donor-reactive CD4 TCRbeta sequences in blood dropped significantly in 5 of 8 subjects.

CD3+CD4+ and CD3+CD8+ cells were FACS-sorted from thawed unstimulated PBMCs. A remark on this clone: Antigen: not known.

Only in-frame clones appear in the TCRdb table, and some are missing; sequencing was by immunoSEQ multiplex PCR. The sample holds tens of thousands of clones, 60% to 80% seen once. Sequencing was performed on CD4+ T cells from blood, taken at the 22-month timepoint. The clonotype was recovered from a human patient who received a liver transplant. A share of the T cells may be of graft donor origin.

CDR3 sequence: CASSVQGASGNTIYF. The DNA for the CDR3 is TGTGCCAGCAGCGTACAGGGGGCCTCTGGAAACACCATATATTTT. The chain joins TRBV7-3 to TRBJ1-3, with 9 bases aligning to TRBD1. The germline gives CDR1 SGHTA, CDR2 FQGTGA. J lost 0 bases, V lost 5 bases, and 2 bases had no gene match. The CDR3 has 15 amino acids. Variable domain in full (rest from reference TRBV7-3 and TRBJ1-3): GAGVSQTPSNKVTEKGKYVELRCDPISGHTALYWYRQSLGQGPEFLIYFQGTGAADDSGLPNDRFFAVRPEGSVSTLKIQRTERGDSAVYLCASSVQGASGNTIYFGEGSWLTVV.